This TCR beta chain derives from a study of cytomegalovirus exposure and HLA in healthy donors. General study points: Earlier analysis looked at TCR beta V segments, and most were productive about 90% or about 30% of the time.

Likely unrecorded immune exposures existed in these nominally healthy donors. Germline values: CDR1 SNHLY, CDR2 FYNNEI. The CDR3 spans 12 residues. Trimming took 5 bases from V and 7 from J, leaving 10 bases between them. The PCR made use of 60 Vbeta and 13 Jbeta primers. In the source study's methods: Later reanalysis found 60 million to 90 million unique TCR beta chains, 9 million to 12 million of them shared. TCRdb's table, derived via immunoSEQ multiplex PCR, lists solely in-frame clones and lacks some. That table gives V, J and clone size, and the DNA gave D and trimming. Among about 120,000 clones listed, roughly 80% were seen once. As to this clone: Its antigen is as yet unknown.

The clonotype originates from a man aged 60 to 75 in good health and CMV-seropositive. The chain joins TRBV2 to TRBJ2-3, with D perhaps matching TRBD2 (5 bases). The sequenced sample consisted of PBMCs. CDR3 amino acids: CASSLADYTQYF. The CDR3 bases are TGTGCCAGCAGTCTAGCAGATTATACGCAGTATTTT. The full variable domain, its missing parts supplied by reference TRBV2 and TRBJ2-3, is EPEVTQTPSHQVTQMGQEVILRCVPISNHLYFYWYRQILGQKVEFLVSFYNNEISEKSEIFDDQFSVERPDGSNFTLKIRSTKLEDSAMYFCASSLADYTQYFGPGTRLTVL.